The T cell receptor beta chain described here comes from a study of technical replicates of blood from a handful of donors. Sequencing was performed with immunoSEQ multiplex PCR; in TCRdb, only in-frame clones are kept and a portion is missing. The sample holds fewer than 100,000 clones, about 95% seen once. Germline V gene data show CDR1 as MNHEY and CDR2 as SVGAGI. The CDR3 length is 12 residues. Points on this clone: The germline gene is not matched at one end of the junction; a read error may be the cause.

The specimen was T cells isolated from PBMCs. The clonotype originates from a human donor in good health. J is TRBJ2-7 and V is TRBV6-5; a weak D match, TRBD1 (5 bases). The CDR3 DNA reads TGTGCCGGCAGTCCTGACAGTCGAGAGCAGTACTTC. Its translation: CAGSPDSREQYF.